Each of the 15 T cell receptor beta chains below was sequenced from the same sample in a study of Graves' ophthalmopathy and Graves' hyperthyroidism listed by TCRdb under 2018. TCRdb shows the sequencer as Illumina HiSeq 2000. TCR beta CDR3 regions were amplified from RNA transcripts for repertoire sequencing. HTBI primers and the Qiagen OneStep RT-PCR kit were used in a first-round RT-PCR, which was followed by a second-round multiplex PCR, size selection and purification. Starting from the raw public reads, TCRdb applied fastp trimming at Q25, assembled clones with MiXCR and retained in-frame beta chains. Identical CDR3 proteins give one entry, which carries the most common genes and DNA. The sample yields 300,000 to 500,000 distinct CDR3 sequences; approximately 15% were counted once. In total, the top ten clones hold around 6.6% of the sample. Material for sequencing was peripheral blood. The origin of the receptors is a woman aged 18-29 years with stable Graves' hyperthyroidism. Donor details come from another sample of the same person, matched by shared clones.

This clonotype was seen at least ten times. The chain carries TRBV27 and TRBJ2-5; 7 bases map to TRBD2. Unmatched junction bases numbered 9, after V lost 6 bases and J lost 5 bases. The germline V gene encodes CDR1 MNHEY and CDR2 SMNVEV (reference sequence). The CDR3 length is 14 residues. The CDR3 DNA reads as TGTGCCAGCAGCCCCGATCTAGCGGCCGAGACCCAGTACTTC. Encoded protein: CASSPDLAAETQYF.

This clonotype was observed many times. V is TRBV12-3 or TRBV12-4 and J is TRBJ1-2; D remains unclear. The CDR3 totals 12 residues. Trimming shortened V by 7 bases and J by 7 bases, and 13 bases separated the two germline ends. The CDR3 DNA reads TGTGCCAGCACAGACTTTGGCGTTGGCTACACCTTC. Translating it yields CASTDFGVGYTF.

This clonotype was seen at least ten times. V usage is TRBV19 and J usage is TRBJ1-1; 8 bases align to TRBD1. Losses at the gene ends were 4 bases for V and 0 bases for J; bases not matched to a gene: 4. The germline CDR1 and CDR2 sequences are LNHDA and SQIVND (reference sequence). The CDR3 is 15 amino acids. In DNA form, the CDR3 reads TGTGCCAGTAGTAGGGCAGGGGGCATGAACACTGAAGCTTTCTTT. Translating gives CASSRAGGMNTEAFF.

V usage is TRBV7-2 and J usage is TRBJ1-5, with TRBD1 identical over 8 bases. Trimming cost V 3 bases and J 7 bases; bases outside gene matches: 5. The CDR3 runs to 14 residues. Germline V gene data show CDR1 as SGHTA and CDR2 as FQGNSA. The CDR3 region has the DNA TGTGCCAGCAGCTTTTTCGGACAGGGACAGCCCCAGCATTTT. Protein: CASSFFGQGQPQHF. Based on the CDR3 plus reference TRBV7-2 and TRBJ1-5, the full variable domain is GAGVSQSPSNKVTEKGKDVELRCDPISGHTALYWYRQSLGQGLEFLIYFQGNSAPDKSGLPSDRFSAERTGGSVSTLTIQRTQQEDSAVYLCASSFFGQGQPQHFGDGTRLSIL.

This chain joins TRBV3-1 and TRBJ1-1; TRBD1 aligns across 9 bases. The trim removed 5 bases at V and 2 bases at J, leaving 6 bases unmatched. This CDR3 is built from 15 residues. Germline V CDR1 and CDR2: LGHDT, YNNKEL (reference sequence). This chain's CDR3 is CASSTGTGLNTEAFF. The CDR3, as DNA: TGTGCCAGCAGCACCGGGACAGGGCTTAACACTGAAGCTTTCTTT.

The chain links TRBV5-1 to TRBJ2-2, with 9 bases that match TRBD2. J was trimmed by 0 bases and V by 0 bases; bases with no gene match: 9. Per germline, CDR1 SGHRS and CDR2 YFSETQ. The CDR3 length is 19 residues. The chain's CDR3 is CASSLAWASGAPNTGELFF. DNA of the CDR3: TGCGCCAGCAGCTTGGCCTGGGCTAGCGGGGCCCCGAACACCGGGGAGCTGTTTTTT.

This clonotype has ten or more counts. V and J are TRBV19 and TRBJ1-6; 8 bases match TRBD1. Germline values: CDR1 LNHDA, CDR2 SQIVND (reference sequence). After removal of 3 bases from V and 7 bases from J, the junction contained 8 bases not matched to a gene. The CDR3 contains 16 residues. CDR3 DNA sequence: TGTGCCAGTAGTATCCCCGGGACAGGTACCAATTCACCCCTCCACTTT. Amino acids: CASSIPGTGTNSPLHF.

The genes are TRBV12-5 and TRBJ1-1; 12 nucleotides match TRBD1. The CDR3 consists of 16 residues. J was trimmed by 8 bases and V by 5 bases; bases with no gene match: 12. Germline V gene lookup returns CDR1 LGHNT and CDR2 FRNRAP. The CDR3 is CASGRTPGTGGKEAFF. The CDR3 region has the DNA TGTGCTAGTGGTCGGACCCCGGGGACAGGGGGCAAGGAAGCTTTCTTT.

This clonotype was seen many times. The CDR3 DNA sequence: TGTGCCATCAGTGAGAGGACTAGCGGGGGGATTGACCAGTACTTC. Translated: CAISERTSGGIDQYF. This chain uses TRBV10-3 with TRBJ2-5; the match to TRBD2 covers 14 bases. The CDR3 extends over 15 amino acids. Germline lookup yields CDR1 ENHRY and CDR2 SYGVKD. V gave up 2 bases and J gave up 10 bases; unmatched junction bases: 6.

In this sample, this clonotype turned up many times. The chain combines TRBV11-1 with TRBJ2-5, with 7 nucleotides matching TRBD1. Trimming took 3 bases from V and 5 from J; bases not matched to a gene: 12. The germline V gene encodes CDR1 SGHAT and CDR2 FQDESV (reference sequence). There are 16 residues in the CDR3. CDR3 in DNA: TGTGCCAGCAGCTTGGCCTTGGGACAGACCTGGGAGACCCAGTACTTC. This encodes CASSLALGQTWETQYF.

This clonotype was counted at least ten times. The junction does not match germline at one end; this may be a read error. This chain uses TRBV20-1 with TRBJ1-1; TRBD1 aligns across 9 bases. CDR3 length: 13 residues. CDR1 DFQATT and CDR2 SNEGSKA come from the germline V gene (reference sequence). CDR3 coding DNA: TGCAGTGCCAGAGGACAGGGGTGGCCTGAAGCTTTCTTT. Its protein product is CSARGQGWPEAFF.

This clonotype was counted ten times or more. The chain joins TRBV12-3 or TRBV12-4 to TRBJ1-5; perhaps TRBD1 as D (6 bases). There are 14 residues in the CDR3. V was trimmed by 7 bases and J by 6 bases, leaving 16 bases between them. CDR3 DNA sequence: TGTGCCAGCACCTTCGGGGGGCAGGGTCAGCCCCAGCATTTT. Its protein is CASTFGGQGQPQHF.

As concerns this clonotype: Because the CDR3 is missing its conserved closing phenylalanine or tryptophan, this is likely a read error. The chain uses TRBV29-1 and TRBJ1-1; 7 bases are a match to TRBD1. This CDR3 region has 14 residues. CDR1 is SQVTM and CDR2 is ANQGSEA in the germline V gene. After removal of 7 bases from V and 0 bases from J, the junction contained 8 bases not matched to a gene. The CDR3 loop is CSASGQVMNTEAFV. As DNA, the CDR3 is TGCAGCGCATCCGGACAGGTGATGAACACTGAAGCTTTCGTC.

This clonotype counts as medium-sized. The CDR3 is CASSLIRGYYGYTF. The DNA for the CDR3 is TGCGCCAGCAGCTTGATTCGCGGGTATTATGGCTACACCTTC. The chain employs TRBV5-1 and TRBJ1-2; D not resolved. Germline assignment: CDR1 SGHRS and CDR2 YFSETQ. V gave up 1 base and J gave up 5 bases, with 12 bases separating them. This CDR3 comprises 14 residues.

In this sample, this clonotype turned up many times. V is TRBV6-2 or TRBV6-3 and J is TRBJ1-1, with D possibly TRBD1 on 5 matching bases. The CDR3 consists of 15 residues. The germline V gene encodes CDR1 MNHEY and CDR2 SVGEGT. V was cut by 2 bases and J by 2 bases, with 12 bases left in between. The CDR3 DNA follows: TGTGCCAGCAGTTACGGGGCTATACCAAACACTGAAGCTTTCTTT. It is translated as CASSYGAIPNTEAFF.